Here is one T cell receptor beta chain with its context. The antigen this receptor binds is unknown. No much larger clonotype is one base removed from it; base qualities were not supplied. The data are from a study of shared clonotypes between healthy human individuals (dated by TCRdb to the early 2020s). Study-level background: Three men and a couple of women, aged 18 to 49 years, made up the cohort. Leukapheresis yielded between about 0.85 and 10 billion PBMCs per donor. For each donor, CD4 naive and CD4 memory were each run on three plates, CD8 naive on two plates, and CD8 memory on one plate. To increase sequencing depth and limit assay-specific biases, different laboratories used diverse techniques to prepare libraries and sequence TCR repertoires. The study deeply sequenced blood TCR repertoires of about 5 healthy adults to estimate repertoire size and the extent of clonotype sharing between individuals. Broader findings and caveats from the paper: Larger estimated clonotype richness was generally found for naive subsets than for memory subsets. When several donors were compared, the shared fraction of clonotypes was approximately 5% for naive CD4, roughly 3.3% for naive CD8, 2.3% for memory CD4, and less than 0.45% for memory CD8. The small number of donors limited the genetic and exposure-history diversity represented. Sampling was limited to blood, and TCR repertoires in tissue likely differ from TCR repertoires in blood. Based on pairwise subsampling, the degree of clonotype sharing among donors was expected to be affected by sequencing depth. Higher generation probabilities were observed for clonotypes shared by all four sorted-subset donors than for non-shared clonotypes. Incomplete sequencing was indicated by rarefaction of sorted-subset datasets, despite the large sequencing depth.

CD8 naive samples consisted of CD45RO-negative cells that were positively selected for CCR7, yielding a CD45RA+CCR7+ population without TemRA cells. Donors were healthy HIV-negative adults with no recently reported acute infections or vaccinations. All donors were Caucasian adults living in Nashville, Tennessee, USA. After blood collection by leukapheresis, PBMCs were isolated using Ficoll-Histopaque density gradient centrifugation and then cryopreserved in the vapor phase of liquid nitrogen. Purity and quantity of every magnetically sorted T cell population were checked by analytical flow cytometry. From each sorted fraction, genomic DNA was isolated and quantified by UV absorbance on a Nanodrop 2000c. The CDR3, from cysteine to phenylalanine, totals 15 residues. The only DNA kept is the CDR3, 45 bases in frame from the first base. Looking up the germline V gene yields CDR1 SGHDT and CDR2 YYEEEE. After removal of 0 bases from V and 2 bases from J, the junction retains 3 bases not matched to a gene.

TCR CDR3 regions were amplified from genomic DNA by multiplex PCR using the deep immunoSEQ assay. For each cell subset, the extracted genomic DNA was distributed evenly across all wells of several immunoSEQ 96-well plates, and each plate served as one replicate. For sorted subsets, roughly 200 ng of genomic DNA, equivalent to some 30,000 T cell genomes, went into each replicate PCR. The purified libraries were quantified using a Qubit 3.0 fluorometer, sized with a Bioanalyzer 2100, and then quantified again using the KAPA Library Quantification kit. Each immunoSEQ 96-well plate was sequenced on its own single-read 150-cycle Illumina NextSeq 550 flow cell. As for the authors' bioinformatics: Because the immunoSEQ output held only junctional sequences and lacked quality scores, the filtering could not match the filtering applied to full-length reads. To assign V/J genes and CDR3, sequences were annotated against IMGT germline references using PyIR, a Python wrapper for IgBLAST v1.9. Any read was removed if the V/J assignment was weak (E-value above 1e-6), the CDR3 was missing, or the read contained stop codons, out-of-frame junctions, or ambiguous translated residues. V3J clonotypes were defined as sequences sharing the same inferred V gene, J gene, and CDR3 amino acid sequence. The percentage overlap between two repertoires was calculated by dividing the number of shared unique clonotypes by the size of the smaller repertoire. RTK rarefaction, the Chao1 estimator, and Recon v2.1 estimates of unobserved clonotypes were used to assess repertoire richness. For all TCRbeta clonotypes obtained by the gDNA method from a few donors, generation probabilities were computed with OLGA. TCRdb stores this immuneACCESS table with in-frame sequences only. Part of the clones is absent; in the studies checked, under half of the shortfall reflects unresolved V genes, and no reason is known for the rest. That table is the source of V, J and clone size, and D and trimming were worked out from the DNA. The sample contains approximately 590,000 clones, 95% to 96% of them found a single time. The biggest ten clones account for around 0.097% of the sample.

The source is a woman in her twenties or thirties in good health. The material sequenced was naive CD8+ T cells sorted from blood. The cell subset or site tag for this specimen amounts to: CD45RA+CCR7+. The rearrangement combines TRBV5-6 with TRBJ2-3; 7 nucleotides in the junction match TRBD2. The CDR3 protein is CASSLAGGTTDTQYF. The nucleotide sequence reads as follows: TGTGCCAGCAGCTTGGCGGGAGGAACCACAGATACGCAGTATTTT. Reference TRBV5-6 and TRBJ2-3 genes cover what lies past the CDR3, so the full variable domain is DAGVTQSPTHLIKTRGQQVTLRCSPKSGHDTVSWYQQALGQGPQFIFQYYEEEERQRGNFPDRFSGHQFPNYSSELNVNALLLGDSALYLCASSLAGGTTDTQYFGPGTRLTVL.